This T cell receptor (beta chain) was captured by sequencing in a study of blood T cell repertoires in COVID-19. Study in general: Both acute and convalescent COVID-19 samples were obtained from the United States, Italy and Spain. In each case, the material was cDNA or gDNA derived from T cells, B-cell-depleted T cells, or PBMCs.

Looked up from germline, CDR1 is KGHSH and CDR2 is LQKENI. The V and J ends lost 0 bases and 4 bases respectively, with 10 bases between them. This CDR3 comprises 14 residues. Per the study methods: It was from reference gene primer amplification that nucleated cell counts were estimated. The assay was immunoSEQ multiplex PCR, and TCRdb's table has in-frame clones only and misses some. V, J and clone size derive from that table, while D and trimming were established from the DNA sequence. The data hold roughly 51,000 clones, with 65% to 90% observed a single time. The sequence was obtained from a woman aged 80 or over with acute or convalescent COVID-19. Sequences were obtained from peripheral blood. The J gene is TRBJ2-7, the V gene TRBV18; possibly TRBD1 for D (6 bases). The CDR3 sequence is CASSPPGTPYEQYF. In nucleotides, the CDR3 is TGTGCCAGCTCACCACCCGGGACACCATACGAGCAGTACTTC.